This paragraph reports one T cell receptor (beta chain). The specificity of this receptor is unknown. Base qualities are not recorded, but no much larger clone differs from it by a single base. The TCR beta CDR3 regions were amplified from RNA transcripts. A first-round RT-PCR of the TCR CDR3 used the HTBI primer set with the Qiagen OneStep RT-PCR kit. Libraries were constructed in a second round of multiplex PCR, after which size selection and purification were performed. Libraries were sequenced paired-end with 100 bp reads on an Illumina HiSeq2000. On the study's bioinformatics: SOAPnuke was used to process the raw data, throwing out any read that contained adapters or uncalled bases, had a mean Phred below 15, or lacked an exact constant-primer or identifier match. High-quality paired reads were merged with COPE v1.2.5, and unique nucleotide sequences were defined as clonotypes. MiTCR v1.1 was used to align clonotypes to the IMGT TRBV, TRBD and TRBJ reference segments. The analysis was restricted to V-J combinations with a frequency above 0.0001, which together covered just over 99% of the repertoires. A TCS score was defined as the ratio of F50 (clonal expansion) to E x V (chaos), with BLOSUM62-based TCRdist applied between CDR3 peptides within each V-J. Welch's t-statistics and random forest reduced 500 to 650 V-J features to 10 to 15, which were used in a naive Bayes classifier (R e1071). In-frame beta chains were kept once TCRdb had trimmed the public reads at Q25 with fastp and called clones with MiXCR. For every CDR3 protein sequence, its rows merge into one entry that carries the most common genes and DNA. The V and J calls, along with clone size, are taken from TCRdb and not from the paper's own processing. This sample lists almost 600,000 distinct CDR3 sequences; 14% were detected once. More than 4.5% of the sample goes to the ten largest clones.

The CDR3 holds 15 amino acids from the cysteine to the phenylalanine. CDR3 DNA only is kept here, 45 bases in frame from base 1. Taken from the germline V gene, the CDR1 and CDR2 loops are KGHSH and LQKENI. A distance of 15 bases separates the germline ends of V and J, which lose 3 bases and 3 bases respectively. Hyperthyroidism patients were aged 18 to 65 years and newly diagnosed, with disease duration of less than 2 months. The study excluded patients with uncontrolled infections, other autoimmune diseases, pregnancy or lactation. Diagnoses were based on clinical symptoms, serum thyroxine and TRAb, thyroid ultrasound and orbital computed tomography. Blood from progressor patients was collected at the time of first diagnosis with hyperthyroidism, before any ophthalmopathy symptoms had appeared. Ficoll-Paque density gradient centrifugation was used to isolate PBMCs from 9.5 to 10 ml of fresh peripheral blood. Progressor patients were defined as those initially diagnosed with Graves' hyperthyroidism in whom ophthalmopathy developed during follow-up. Total RNA was extracted using Trizol reagent, and RNA quality was assessed on an Agilent 2100 Bioanalyzer.

These data are taken from a study of T cells in Graves' hyperthyroidism and ophthalmopathy (dated by TCRdb to between 2018 and 2021). For the study in its entirety: Peripheral blood was collected at initial diagnosis, before any treatment. Whether ophthalmopathy could be predicted prospectively was tested in an independent validation cohort made up of under 20 hyperthyroidism patients plus 17 patients who later progressed to ophthalmopathy. The 90 to 100 discovery patients were randomly divided into training and test sets at a 7:3 ratio. According to the paper, TCR Vbeta CDR3 sequencing was carried out on approximately 140 peripheral blood samples, which came from fewer than 50 ophthalmopathy, approximately 78 hyperthyroidism and approximately 17 progressor patients. After blood sampling, hyperthyroidism patients were treated with methimazole at a starting dose of 30 mg daily, and ophthalmopathy patients were treated with high-dose intravenous methylprednisolone. TCR V-J signatures able to tell the groups apart were searched for in a discovery cohort of some 100 patients, of whom roughly 42 had Graves' ophthalmopathy and some 60 had stable Graves' hyperthyroidism. Thyroid tissue and blood T-cell repertoires from about six Graves' hyperthyroidism patients were also compared in the study.

What the research found in general, with its limitations: Blood samples also contained most of the expanded thyroid clonotypes (frequency above 0.001), which suggests that blood repertoires may reflect thyroid immune responses. No statistical method was used to set the sample size in advance, and investigators knew the group allocation. In validation, progression to ophthalmopathy was predicted by the model with roughly 69% sensitivity and 72% to 85% specificity, a median of approximately 6.5 months before onset. A 13 V-J signature model separated ophthalmopathy from stable hyperthyroidism, with around 90% sensitivity and roughly 82% specificity in cross-validation and 80%/75% in testing.

The TCR comes from a woman in her 30s with Graves' hyperthyroidism that later progressed to Graves' ophthalmopathy. The sequence is built from TRBV18 and TRBJ2-7; the D segment could be TRBD2, given 6 matching bases. Material: blood. CDR3 protein: CASSPPGTGIYEQYF. The DNA sequence reads TGTGCCAGCTCACCTCCCGGGACTGGGATCTACGAGCAGTACTTC.